This T cell receptor beta chain was recorded in a study of T cell repertoires in cytomegalovirus infection. TCRdb fed the reads into MiXCR, producing one record per CDR3 protein. The repertoire holds over 100,000 distinct CDR3 sequences, with roughly 9.1% as singletons. This clonotype was detected many times. Its antigen is undetermined. The V gene's germline CDR1 is MGHRA and CDR2 YSYEKL. This CDR3 spans 16 amino acids. Deletions cut 0 bases from V and 1 base from J, with 12 bases between. General study findings and limits: HLA-C-restricted CMV-specific TCR beta clonotypes prevailed in the ex vivo response.

The clonotype originates from a human donor in good health (CMV status not recorded). Some clones in this sample may be carry-over from other donors' samples. The sample consisted of PBMCs, sequenced either directly or after in vitro stimulation (not recorded which). V and J are TRBV4-1 and TRBJ2-5; TRBD2 might be the D (5 bases). The CDR3 here is CASSQDRGAGQETQYF. For the CDR3, the DNA is TGCGCCAGCAGCCAAGATCGTGGCGCGGGCCAAGAGACCCAGTACTTC.